The 4 T cell receptor beta chains in this list originate from one sample, sequenced in a study of CD8+ T cells in alopecia areata. Investigators isolated RNA and reverse transcribed it into cDNA to act as the sequencing template. Some clones are missing from TCRdb's copy, which holds only in-frame ones; the method was immunoSEQ multiplex PCR. The sample was found to contain around 100,000 clones, and every one recurs. The material sequenced was lesional skin. The source of these receptors is a C3H/HeJ mouse with alopecia areata. As its MHC haplotype, the strain has H2-k.

The sample holds many counts of this clone. Mouse germline and gene names are used. Read data end 4 residues before the CDR3 end; the end is taken from the germline J gene. V usage is TRBV13-3 and J usage is TRBJ2-5, with TRBD2 matching over 8 bases. CDR1 and CDR2 from the germline V gene are NNHDY and SYVADS. The CDR3 has 14 amino acids. The CDR3 sequence is CASSSGGKEDTQYF. The CDR3 bases that were read are TGTGCCAGCAGTTCTGGGGGGAAAGAGGAC.

This clone was recorded a few times. Germline and genes: mouse. The read terminates 4 residues ahead of where the CDR3 ends, so the germline J gene completes it. The rearrangement links TRBV13-3 to TRBJ2-1; 13 bases map to TRBD2. Germline CDR1 reads NNHDY; CDR2 reads SYVADS. The trim removed 5 bases at V and 6 bases at J, leaving 2 bases unmatched. This CDR3 spans 14 amino acids. CDR3 residues: CASRGLGGFAEQFF. Partial CDR3 DNA: TGTGCCAGCAGGGGACTGGGGGGGTTTGCT.

Remarks on this clone: Mouse gene names apply. The read stops 4 residues short of the end of the CDR3; the missing end is completed from the germline J gene. The chain links TRBV1 to TRBJ2-1; D is perhaps TRBD1 (6 bases). CDR1 NSQYPW and CDR2 LRSPGD come from the germline V gene (reference sequence). With 6 bases removed from V and 3 bases from J, the gap between germline ends came to 12 bases. This CDR3 spans 14 amino acids. The part of the CDR3 DNA that was read is TGCACCTGCAGCGGGACAAAAGTCTATGCT. Translated: CTCSGTKVYA. The whole CDR3 sequence is CTCSGTKVYAEQFF.

This clone was seen many times. The listed genes are named as in mouse. The read terminates 4 residues before the CDR3 end, so the remaining end is supplied by the germline J gene. The chain links TRBV13-3 to TRBJ2-7, with D possibly TRBD1 on 6 matching bases. Germline lookup yields CDR1 NNHDY and CDR2 SYVADS. This CDR3 has 14 amino acids. Trimming stripped 7 bases from V and 0 bases from J, with 14 bases between. The covered CDR3 bases are TGTGCCAGCCAGCCAGGGGAGAGCTCCTAT. This encodes CASQPGESSY. The whole CDR3 sequence reads CASQPGESSYEQYF.